These T cell receptor beta chains were read from a single sample in a study of shared clonotypes between healthy human individuals. TCRdb keeps only in-frame clones here, not all; method: immunoSEQ multiplex PCR. The repertoire holds approximately 92,000 clones, with 60% to 70% as singletons. Source material: memory CD8+ T cells sorted from blood. Receptor source: a young man in good health. Both conserved end residues are part of each CDR3. The D gene is left open where the match is weak. The size of a clone is reported for some rows only, either as once, few or many, or as a class for expanded clones.

v_gene,j_gene,d_gene,abundance,CDR3aa,CDR3nt
TRBV11-3,TRBJ2-7,-,-,CASSLVAGNEQYF,TGTGCCAGCAGCTTGGTCGCGGGAAACGAGCAGTACTTC
TRBV9,TRBJ2-6,-,few,CASSVPGVGANVLTF,TGTGCCAGCAGCGTACCTGGGGTTGGGGCCAACGTCCTGACTTTC
TRBV27,TRBJ2-3,-,many,CASSSQAASTDTQYF,TGTGCCAGCAGTAGCCAGGCCGCTAGCACAGATACGCAGTATTTT
TRBV6-1,TRBJ2-7,TRBD2,-,CASRRTSGLSYEQYF,TGTGCCAGCAGGAGGACTAGCGGACTATCCTACGAGCAGTACTTC
TRBV7-8,TRBJ1-2,-,few,CASSQVRGQGDYGYTF,TGTGCCAGCAGCCAAGTGAGAGGACAAGGGGACTATGGCTACACCTTC
TRBV18,TRBJ2-2,-,few,CASSREVANTGELFF,TGTGCCAGCTCACGGGAGGTGGCGAACACCGGGGAGCTGTTTTTT
TRBV18,TRBJ1-1,-,-,CASSEGKVTEAFF,TGTGCCAGCTCCGAGGGGAAGGTGACTGAAGCTTTCTTT
TRBV6-5,TRBJ2-3,-,few,CASSQGQGGGDTQYF,TGTGCCAGCAGTCAAGGACAGGGCGGGGGAGATACGCAGTATTTT
TRBV19,TRBJ1-1,TRBD1,-,CASSPRTGAVNTEAFF,TGTGCCAGTAGTCCTCGGACAGGGGCAGTGAACACTGAAGCTTTCTTT
TRBV7-2,TRBJ2-1,-,-,CASSLSGGWGSYNEQFF,TGTGCCAGCAGCTTATCTGGCGGGTGGGGCTCCTACAATGAGCAGTTCTTC
TRBV6-4,TRBJ1-1,TRBD1,-,CASSAGQGVTEAFF,TGTGCCAGCAGTGCCGGACAGGGGGTAACTGAAGCTTTCTTT
TRBV28,TRBJ2-1,TRBD2,-,CASSTASGSSYNEQFF,TGTGCCAGCAGCACAGCTAGCGGGAGCTCCTACAATGAGCAGTTCTTC
TRBV28,TRBJ2-6,-,-,CASSQSRANVLTF,TGTGCCAGCAGTCAAAGTCGGGCCAACGTCCTGACTTTC
TRBV5-4,TRBJ1-2,-,few,CASSLQGRYGYTF,TGTGCCAGCAGCTTGCAGGGACGGTATGGCTACACCTTC
TRBV29-1,TRBJ2-5,-,-,CSVIWISQETQYF,TGCAGCGTAATTTGGATATCCCAAGAGACCCAGTACTTC
TRBV4-1,TRBJ2-7,TRBD1,-,CASSQGPDRATYEQYF,TGCGCCAGCAGCCAAGGCCCCGACAGGGCTACCTACGAGCAGTACTTC
TRBV5-4,TRBJ1-2,-,-,CASSLDGAHYGYTF,TGTGCCAGCAGCTTGGATGGTGCCCACTATGGCTACACCTTC
TRBV7-2,TRBJ2-5,-,-,CASSDSVGETQYF,TGTGCCAGCAGTGACAGTGTGGGAGAGACCCAGTACTTC
TRBV19,TRBJ2-5,TRBD2,-,CASTTSSQSETQYF,TGTGCCAGTACGACTAGCTCTCAATCGGAGACCCAGTACTTC
TRBV19,TRBJ1-5,TRBD1,few,CASTSGTGLNQPQHF,TGTGCCAGTACCTCCGGGACAGGGCTCAATCAGCCCCAGCATTTT
TRBV10-2,TRBJ1-5,-,few,CASGSEQPQHF,TGCGCCAGCGGCAGTGAACAGCCCCAGCATTTT
TRBV11-2,TRBJ1-2,TRBD1,-,CASSRWNWGQVNYGYTF,TGTGCCAGCAGCCGGTGGAATTGGGGACAGGTGAACTATGGCTACACCTTC
TRBV7-8,TRBJ2-1,-,-,CASSLADNEQFF,TGTGCCAGCAGCTTAGCGGACAATGAGCAGTTCTTC
TRBV2,TRBJ1-1,-,once,CASSRHRAMNTEAFF,TGTGCCAGCTCACGACACAGAGCCATGAACACTGAAGCTTTCTTT
TRBV5-6,TRBJ1-5,-,-,CASAAQGHQPQHF,TGTGCCAGCGCTGCGCAGGGTCATCAGCCCCAGCATTTT
TRBV19,TRBJ1-1,-,-,CASSFRVENTEAFF,TGTGCCAGTAGTTTCAGGGTAGAGAACACTGAAGCTTTCTTT
TRBV5-1,TRBJ2-5,TRBD1,-,CASSFSQGAGKTQYF,TGCGCCAGCAGCTTCAGTCAGGGGGCCGGGAAGACCCAGTACTTC
TRBV11-2,TRBJ2-7,TRBD1,-,CASSRTGGNYEQYF,TGTGCCAGCAGCCGGACAGGAGGAAACTACGAGCAGTACTTC
TRBV27,TRBJ2-1,-,-,CASRTGSYNEQFF,TGTGCCAGCAGGACGGGGTCCTACAATGAGCAGTTCTTC
TRBV6-5,TRBJ1-2,-,-,CASSYSTGYTF,TGTGCCAGCAGTTACTCGACGGGCTACACCTTC
TRBV11-3,TRBJ2-7,-,-,CASSLAAGQTYEQYF,TGTGCCAGCAGCTTAGCTGCGGGACAAACCTACGAGCAGTACTTC
TRBV5-4,TRBJ1-2,-,-,CASTPGNVGYGYTF,TGTGCCAGCACCCCCGGGAATGTAGGCTATGGCTACACCTTC
TRBV21-1,TRBJ2-1,-,-,CASSKGLAGYNEQFF,TGTGCCAGCAGCAAAGGACTAGCGGGATACAATGAGCAGTTCTTC
TRBV13,TRBJ2-7,-,-,CASSRGSNYEQYF,TGTGCCAGCAGCCGAGGGAGTAACTACGAGCAGTACTTC
TRBV5-1,TRBJ2-7,TRBD2,-,CASSLEGGRGVHEQYF,TGCGCCAGCAGCTTGGAAGGCGGGAGAGGGGTCCACGAGCAGTACTTC
TRBV4-1,TRBJ2-1,TRBD1,once,CASSQQGAIDEQFF,TGCGCCAGCAGCCAACAGGGGGCTATAGATGAGCAGTTCTTC
TRBV18,TRBJ2-7,TRBD2,-,CASSGLAGPYEQYF,TGTGCCAGCTCCGGACTAGCGGGACCCTACGAGCAGTACTTC
TRBV2,TRBJ1-2,TRBD1,-,CASKGTGGDRDYGYTF,TGTGCCAGCAAGGGGACAGGCGGGGACAGGGACTATGGCTACACCTTC
TRBV6-4,TRBJ2-1,TRBD1,-,CASSEGAATNEQFF,TGTGCCAGCAGCGAGGGGGCCGCAACGAATGAGCAGTTCTTC
TRBV6-1,TRBJ2-7,TRBD2,many,CASSAGLAGYEQYF,TGTGCCAGCAGTGCGGGACTAGCGGGTTACGAGCAGTACTTC
TRBV7-9,TRBJ2-3,TRBD1,-,CASSEPGQQDTQYF,TGTGCCAGCAGCGAACCGGGACAGCAAGATACGCAGTATTTT
TRBV2,TRBJ2-2,-,-,CASSEVKGDGELFF,TGTGCCAGCAGTGAAGTCAAGGGTGACGGGGAGCTGTTTTTT
TRBV9,TRBJ2-7,TRBD2,once,CASSHPGGTPTYEQYF,TGTGCCAGCAGCCACCCCGGGGGGACCCCAACCTACGAGCAGTACTTC
TRBV11-2,TRBJ2-7,-,few,CASSLARPGTTSYEQYF,TGTGCCAGCAGCCTAGCACGTCCCGGGACAACCTCCTACGAGCAGTACTTC
TRBV28,TRBJ1-5,-,-,CASSLAGAGNQPQHF,TGTGCCAGCAGTTTAGCAGGGGCGGGTAATCAGCCCCAGCATTTT
TRBV12-5,TRBJ2-1,-,-,CASGLVDGRRNEQFF,TGTGCTAGTGGTTTGGTAGACGGGAGACGTAATGAGCAGTTCTTC
TRBV4-3,TRBJ2-7,-,few,CASSPRWLGADEQYF,TGCGCCAGCAGCCCTAGGTGGTTGGGCGCCGACGAGCAGTACTTC
TRBV5-4,TRBJ2-1,-,-,CASRLRGGTRTYNEQFF,TGTGCCAGCAGACTCCGAGGAGGAACAAGAACCTACAATGAGCAGTTCTTC
TRBV5-4,TRBJ1-2,-,few,CASSLGGTYGYTF,TGTGCCAGCAGCTTGGGAGGGACCTATGGCTACACCTTC
TRBV7-7,TRBJ2-7,TRBD2,-,CASSLATSKQQYF,TGTGCCAGCAGCTTAGCGACTAGCAAGCAGCAGTACTTC
TRBV19,TRBJ2-4,-,many,CASSTPRLTLAKNIQYF,TGTGCCAGTAGTACCCCTAGACTCACTCTAGCCAAAAACATTCAGTACTTC
TRBV5-1,TRBJ2-7,-,-,CASSGMDYRISFYEQYF,TGCGCCAGCAGCGGCATGGATTACAGAATATCATTTTACGAGCAGTACTTC
TRBV6-5,TRBJ1-5,-,few,CASSYYSNQPQHF,TGTGCCAGCAGTTACTATAGCAATCAGCCCCAGCATTTT